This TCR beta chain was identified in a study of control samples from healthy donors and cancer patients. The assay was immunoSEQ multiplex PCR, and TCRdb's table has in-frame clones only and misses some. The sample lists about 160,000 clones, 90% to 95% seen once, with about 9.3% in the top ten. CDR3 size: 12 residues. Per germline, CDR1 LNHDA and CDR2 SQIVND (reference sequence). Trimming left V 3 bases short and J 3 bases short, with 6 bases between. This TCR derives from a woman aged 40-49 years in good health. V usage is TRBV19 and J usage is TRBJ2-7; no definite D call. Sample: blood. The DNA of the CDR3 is TGTGCCAGTAGTATTCCCTTCTACGAGCAGTACTTC. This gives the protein CASSIPFYEQYF.